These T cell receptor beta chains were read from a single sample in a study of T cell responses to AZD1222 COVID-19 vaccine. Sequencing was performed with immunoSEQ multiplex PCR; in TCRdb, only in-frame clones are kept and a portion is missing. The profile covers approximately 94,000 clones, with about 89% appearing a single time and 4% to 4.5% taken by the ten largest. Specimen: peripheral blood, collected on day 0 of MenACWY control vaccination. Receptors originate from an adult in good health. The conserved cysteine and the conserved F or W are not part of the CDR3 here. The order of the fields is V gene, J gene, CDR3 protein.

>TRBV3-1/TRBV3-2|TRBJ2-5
ASSPQGETQY
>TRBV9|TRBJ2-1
ASSVGLGEQF
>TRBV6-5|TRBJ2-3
ASSYSGSLSTDTQY
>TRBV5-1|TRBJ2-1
ASSLGVVTGNEQF
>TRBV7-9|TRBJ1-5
ASSLAGGQPQH
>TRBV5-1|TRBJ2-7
ASSLEPVPYEQY
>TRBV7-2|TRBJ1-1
ASSTYYDEAF
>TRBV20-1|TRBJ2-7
SATGAYEQY
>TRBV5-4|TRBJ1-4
ASSLQGAREKLF
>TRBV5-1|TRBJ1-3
ASSLGLAVSGNTIY
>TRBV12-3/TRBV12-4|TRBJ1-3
ASSLIGNTIY
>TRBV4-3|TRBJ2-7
ASNQCREDVYEQY
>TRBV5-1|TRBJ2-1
ASSLGIAGGEQF
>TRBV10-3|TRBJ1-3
AIETGGNTIY
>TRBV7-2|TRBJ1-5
ASSFSAVERWQPQH
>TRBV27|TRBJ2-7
ASCRVGAAYEQY
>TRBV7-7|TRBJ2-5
ASSPGLAAKTKETQY
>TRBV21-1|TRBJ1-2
ASSTWAGECNYGYT
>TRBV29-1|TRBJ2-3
SVGPSFTDTQY
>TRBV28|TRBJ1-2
ASSLDRGYGYT
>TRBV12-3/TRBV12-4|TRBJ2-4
ASSLVALNIQY
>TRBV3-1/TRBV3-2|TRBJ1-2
ASSQAFTGPMGYT
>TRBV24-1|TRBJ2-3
ATSESLAGVKQY
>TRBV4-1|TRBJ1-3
ASSQEPRPGNTIY
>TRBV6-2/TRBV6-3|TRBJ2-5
ASSFTTGSETQY
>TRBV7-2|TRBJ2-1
ASSWLAGAGYNEQF
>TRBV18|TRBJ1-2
ASSPPGGDGYT